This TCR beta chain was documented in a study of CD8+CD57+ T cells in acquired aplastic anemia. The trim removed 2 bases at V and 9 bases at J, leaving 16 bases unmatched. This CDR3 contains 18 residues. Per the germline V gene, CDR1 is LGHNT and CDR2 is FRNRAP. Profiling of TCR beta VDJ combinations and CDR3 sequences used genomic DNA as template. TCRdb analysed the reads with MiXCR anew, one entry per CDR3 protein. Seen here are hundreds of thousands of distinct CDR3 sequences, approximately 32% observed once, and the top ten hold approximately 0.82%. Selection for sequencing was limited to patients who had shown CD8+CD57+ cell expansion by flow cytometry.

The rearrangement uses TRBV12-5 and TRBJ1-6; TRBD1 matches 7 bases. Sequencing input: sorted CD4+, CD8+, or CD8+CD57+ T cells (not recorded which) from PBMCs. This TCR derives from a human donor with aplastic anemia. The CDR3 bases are TGTGCTAGTGGTTTGTTTGTGGGGACAGAACTACCGGGTTCACCCCTCCACTTT. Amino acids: CASGLFVGTELPGSPLHF.